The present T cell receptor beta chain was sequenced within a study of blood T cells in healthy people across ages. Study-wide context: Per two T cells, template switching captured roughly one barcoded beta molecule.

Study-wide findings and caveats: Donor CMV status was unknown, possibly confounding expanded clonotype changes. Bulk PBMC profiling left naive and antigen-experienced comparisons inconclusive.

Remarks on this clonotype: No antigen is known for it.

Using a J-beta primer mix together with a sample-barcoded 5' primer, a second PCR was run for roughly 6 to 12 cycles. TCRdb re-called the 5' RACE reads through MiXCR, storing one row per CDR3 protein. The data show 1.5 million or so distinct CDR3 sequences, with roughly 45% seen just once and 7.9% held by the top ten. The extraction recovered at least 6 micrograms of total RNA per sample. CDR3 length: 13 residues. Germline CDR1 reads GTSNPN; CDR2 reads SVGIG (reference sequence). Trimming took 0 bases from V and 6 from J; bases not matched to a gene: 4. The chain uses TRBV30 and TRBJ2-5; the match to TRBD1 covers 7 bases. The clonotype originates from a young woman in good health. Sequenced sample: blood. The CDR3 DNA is TGTGCCTGGAGTGTACAGGGGATTCAGACCCAGTACTTC. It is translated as CAWSVQGIQTQYF.